The 11 T cell receptor beta chains given below trace back to one sample, sequenced in a study of T cell clones after liver transplantation (dated by TCRdb to the late 2010s). The time point label, as the study defines it: pre-transplant. The library was obtained by the immunoSEQ multiplex PCR assay. Not all clones reach the TCRdb copy of this immuneACCESS table, which keeps in-frame sequences only. Checked studies attribute under half of the gap to unresolved V genes and leave the rest unexplained. For this sample the table gives about 72,000 clones, of which 90% were detected only once. The top ten hold 2% to 3% of the sample. The material was CD4+ T cells from blood, obtained before liver transplant. These receptors all stem from a human donor who received a liver transplant.

This clone has more than one count but fewer than ten. The chain couples TRBV6-1 to TRBJ2-3; D unresolved. The ends were cut back, 2 bases at V and 0 bases at J, with 12 bases in the middle. The CDR3 is 16 residues long. CDR1 and CDR2 (germline): MNHNS, SASEGT. The CDR3 sequence: CASSEPLWDSTDTQYF. CDR3 sequence (DNA): TGTGCCAGCAGTGAACCATTATGGGATAGCACAGATACGCAGTATTTT.

V and J are TRBV9 and TRBJ2-3; TRBD2 agrees at 7 bases. The V gene end was trimmed by 5 bases and the J gene end by 1 base; junction bases not matched to a gene: 4. The CDR3 has 14 residues. Germline values: CDR1 SGDLS, CDR2 YYNGEE. CDR3 residues: CASSEREGTDTQYF. In DNA, the CDR3 is TGTGCCAGCAGTGAGCGGGAAGGCACAGATACGCAGTATTTT.

In its sample, this clone was seen once. The chain uses TRBV19 and TRBJ1-5, with TRBD1 as a possible D gene (5 bases). CDR1 and CDR2 (germline): LNHDA, SQIVND (reference sequence). Between the trimmed V and J ends, which lost 8 bases and 2 bases, there was a span of 19 bases. This CDR3 contains 16 residues. The chain's CDR3 is CASCPFDSLGNQPQHF. The CDR3 nucleotides read TGTGCCAGTTGCCCCTTCGACAGCCTCGGCAATCAGCCCCAGCATTTT.

The chain joins TRBV5-1 to TRBJ2-2; 9 bases line up with TRBD2. The CDR3 extends over 14 amino acids. With 4 bases clipped from V and 5 bases from J, the junction kept 3 bases outside the gene matches. CDR1 is SGHRS and CDR2 is YFSETQ in the germline V gene. The CDR3 sequence is CASSNSGSTGELFF. The CDR3 region has the DNA TGCGCCAGCAGCAATAGCGGGAGTACCGGGGAGCTGTTTTTT.

The rearrangement uses TRBV28 and TRBJ1-1, with 8 bases identical to TRBD1. Losses at the gene ends were 2 bases for V and 1 base for J; bases not matched to a gene: 9. The germline gives CDR1 MDHEN, CDR2 SYDVKM. The CDR3 runs to 17 residues. The CDR3 protein is CASSLGAHDRGNTEAFF. DNA of the CDR3: TGTGCCAGCAGTTTAGGAGCTCATGACAGGGGGAACACTGAAGCTTTCTTT.

The rearrangement joins TRBV5-8 to TRBJ2-1; D is ambiguous. The CDR3 has 11 amino acids. Per germline, CDR1 SGHTS and CDR2 YDEGEE. V was shortened by 4 bases and J by 5 bases, with 4 bases between the two germline ends. The CDR3 DNA reads as TGTGCCAGCAGCCCCCACAATGAGCAGTTCTTC. It yields the protein CASSPHNEQFF.

The chain employs TRBV28 and TRBJ2-1; D possibly uses TRBD1 or TRBD2 (5 bases each). The germline gives CDR1 MDHEN, CDR2 SYDVKM. The CDR3 contains 17 residues. Deletions cut 5 bases from V and 2 bases from J, with 19 bases between. CDR3 sequence reads: CASSLGGPGAPYNEQFF. The CDR3 coding sequence is TGTGCCAGCAGTCTCGGTGGTCCCGGGGCTCCCTACAATGAGCAGTTCTTC.

The CDR3 protein is CASSPYYEQYF. The DNA for the CDR3 is TGTGCCAGCAGTCCCTACTACGAGCAGTACTTC. The chain joins TRBV2 to TRBJ2-7; D is uncertain. Germline-derived CDR1 and CDR2 are SNHLY and FYNNEI. V lost 5 bases and J lost 3, with 5 bases in between. The CDR3 sequence is 11 residues long. The variable domain in full, with the rest retrieved from reference TRBV2 and TRBJ2-7, is EPEVTQTPSHQVTQMGQEVILRCVPISNHLYFYWYRQILGQKVEFLVSFYNNEISEKSEIFDDQFSVERPDGSNFTLKIRSTKLEDSAMYFCASSPYYEQYFGPGTRLTVT.

V usage is TRBV15 and J usage is TRBJ2-1, with 7 bases identical to TRBD2. With V trimmed by 8 bases and J by 13 bases, 20 bases remained unmatched. The CDR3 covers 15 residues. Germline CDR1 LNHNV, CDR2 YYDKDF (reference sequence). DNA for the CDR3: TGTGCCACCGGAACGGGGGGTAGCGGTGGAGGTTATCAGTTCTTC. It specifies CATGTGGSGGGYQFF.

The chain employs TRBV21-1 and TRBJ2-1; TRBD2, as called in the table, went unchecked against the DNA. TRBV21-1 is a pseudogene locus. The CDR3 totals 15 residues. The CDR3 region has the DNA TGTGCCAGCAGCGGAGCGGGAGTGGCCTACAATGAGCAGTTCTTC. Amino acids: CASSGAGVAYNEQFF.

This rearrangement joins TRBV11-3 to TRBJ2-5; 8 bases are a match to TRBD1. This CDR3 contains 14 residues. V dropped 3 bases and J dropped 5; count of bases not matched to a gene: 5. Germline V gene lookup returns CDR1 SGHNT and CDR2 YENEEA. The CDR3 spells CASSLDRDRETQYF. DNA for the CDR3: TGTGCCAGCAGCTTGGACAGGGATAGGGAGACCCAGTACTTC.